Listed here are 4 T cell receptor beta chains from one sample, sequenced in a study of cytomegalovirus exposure and HLA in healthy donors. The PCR ran on 60 Vbeta and 13 Jbeta primers. Clones were read by immunoSEQ multiplex PCR, and TCRdb kept only the in-frame ones, dropping some. The sample has 150,000 to 200,000 clones, about four fifths seen once. Sequenced input: PBMCs. Receptors originate from a girl aged 5 to 17 in good health and CMV-seropositive.

This chain links TRBV2 with TRBJ2-7; possibly TRBD1 for D (6 bases). The CDR3 length is 14 residues. Trimming removed 6 bases from V and 4 bases from J, with 16 bases in between. Germline V gene lookup returns CDR1 SNHLY and CDR2 FYNNEI. DNA of the CDR3: TGTGCCAGCAGGATCCACAGGGATGTTTACGAGCAGTACTTC. The encoded protein is CASRIHRDVYEQYF.

The chain links TRBV5-6 to TRBJ2-2; TRBD2 matches at 11 bases. CDR3 length: 18 amino acids. V lost 2 bases, J lost 4 bases, and 10 bases stayed unmatched. Germline V lookup: CDR1 SGHDT, CDR2 YYEEEE. CDR3 sequence reads: CASSFSLAGGKFTGELFF. In DNA, the CDR3 is TGTGCCAGCAGCTTTTCCCTAGCGGGGGGAAAATTCACCGGGGAGCTGTTTTTT.

This clone has only a few counts. The chain employs TRBV10-2 and TRBJ1-2, with 9 bases that match TRBD1. Germline CDR1 reads WSHSY; CDR2 reads SAAADI. The V gene end was trimmed by 4 bases and the J gene end by 8 bases; junction bases not matched to a gene: 5. The CDR3 is made up of 13 amino acids. CDR3 in amino acids: CASSADRGVGYTF. The CDR3 DNA follows: TGCGCCAGCAGTGCGGACAGGGGAGTGGGCTACACCTTC.

This clone was seen once. This chain connects TRBV2 to TRBJ2-1, with 11 bases aligning to TRBD2. The CDR3 extends over 16 amino acids. The germline V gene encodes CDR1 SNHLY and CDR2 FYNNEI. The ends lost 6 bases at V and 8 bases at J; junction bases unmatched: 12. The CDR3 sequence is CASRWGLAAPRDEQFF. The CDR3, as DNA: TGTGCCAGCAGATGGGGACTAGCGGCGCCTCGCGATGAGCAGTTCTTC.